This is a list of T cell receptor beta chains from one sample in a study of technical replicates of blood from a handful of donors. Clones were read by immunoSEQ multiplex PCR, and TCRdb kept only the in-frame ones, dropping some. In the table there are approximately 79,000 clones, approximately 97% of which are singletons. Sequencing was performed on T cells isolated from PBMCs. All receptors derive from a human donor in good health. CDR3s include the opening cysteine and the closing phenylalanine or tryptophan. D genes are given only for firm matches. For some rows the clone size is stated as once, few or many, or as a class when expanded; others skip it.

cdr3_length	clone_size	v_call	j_call	d_call	cdr3_nt	cdr3_aa
15	NA	TRBV6-5	TRBJ2-7	TRBD2	TGTGCCAGCAGTTACCTCCTAGCGGAGATCTACGAGCAGTACTTC	CASSYLLAEIYEQYF
14	NA	TRBV6-6	TRBJ1-2	NA	TGTGCCAGCAGTTACTCGGGAGGTTTTGAGGGCTACACCTTC	CASSYSGGFEGYTF
14	many	TRBV2	TRBJ2-1	TRBD2	TGTGCCAGCATGGGGCGGGAGGGGGGCGATGAGCAGTTCTTC	CASMGREGGDEQFF
13	NA	TRBV19	TRBJ2-7	NA	TGTGCCAGCGGGCGGCAGGGTTCCTACGAGCAGTACTTC	CASGRQGSYEQYF
17	NA	TRBV15	TRBJ1-4	TRBD1	TGTGCCACCAGCAGAACCATACCGGGACAGGGTTGGGAAAAACTGTTTTTT	CATSRTIPGQGWEKLFF
17	NA	TRBV4-3	TRBJ2-1	TRBD1	TGCGCCAGCAGCCAGACCTTTGACAGGGGAATCGGCAATGAGCAGTTCTTC	CASSQTFDRGIGNEQFF
17	NA	TRBV5-1	TRBJ2-7	NA	TGCGCCAGCAGCCTAAGAGAATCCAGGGAATTACTCCTCGAGCAGTACTTC	CASSLRESRELLLEQYF
15	NA	TRBV30	TRBJ2-7	TRBD2	TGTGCCTGGAAGACTCCTAGCGGGAGGCCCTACGAGCAGTACTTC	CAWKTPSGRPYEQYF
14	NA	TRBV5-6	TRBJ1-1	NA	TGTGCCAGCAGCTTGGCCATCAGGCCTACTGAAGCTTTCTTT	CASSLAIRPTEAFF
17	NA	TRBV4-1	TRBJ2-2	TRBD2	TGCGCCAGCAGCCAAGATCTCAGTACTAGCGCCGCCGGGGAGCTGTTTTTT	CASSQDLSTSAAGELFF
15	NA	TRBV28	TRBJ2-1	TRBD1	TGTGCCAGCAGTGAACGGGACAGGGACTACAATGAGCAGTTCTTC	CASSERDRDYNEQFF
13	NA	TRBV10-2	TRBJ2-7	NA	TGCGCCAGCAGTGAAGGGGGGGTCTACGAGCAGTACTTC	CASSEGGVYEQYF
16	NA	TRBV5-8	TRBJ2-7	TRBD1	TGTGCCAGCAGCTTGACAGGGGCAGCATTCTCCTACGAGCAGTACTTC	CASSLTGAAFSYEQYF
15	NA	TRBV19	TRBJ2-1	TRBD2	TGTGCCAGTAGTATAATGCGGGAGACTCTCCGTGAGCAGTTCTTC	CASSIMRETLREQFF